These 12 T cell receptor beta chains came from one sample sequenced in a study of T cell repertoires and Cas9 in healthy adults. Data came from immunoSEQ multiplex PCR; TCRdb stores just in-frame clones and leaves some out. This sample carries over 20,000 clones, 91% of them seen once, and the ten largest clones take 1.5% to 1.7%. The sequenced sample consisted of CD4+ effector T cells (CD127+, CD25-, CD137-, CD154-) from PBMCs; culture status not recorded. The receptors were gathered from a human donor in good health.

V is TRBV18 and J is TRBJ2-4; 7 positions agree with TRBD2. V shed 2 bases, J shed 7 bases, and the junction held 5 bases outside the gene matches. The CDR3 contains 14 residues. The germline V gene has CDR1 KGHSH and CDR2 LQKENI. The CDR3 coding sequence is TGTGCCAGCTCACCAGGCGGTAGCGGGAACATTCAGTACTTC. Translating gives CASSPGGSGNIQYF.

The rearrangement links TRBV6-6 to TRBJ1-1; D is unclear. Germline values: CDR1 MNHNY, CDR2 SVGAGI (reference sequence). Trimming shortened V by 0 bases and J by 11 bases, and 10 bases separated the two germline ends. This CDR3 has 12 amino acids. CDR3 nucleotide sequence: TGTGCCAGCAGTTACTCCTTAGGAATGGCTTTCTTT. Protein product: CASSYSLGMAFF.

The rearrangement joins TRBV6-4 to TRBJ2-1; unclear D gene. V was cut by 6 bases and J by 8 bases, with 20 bases left in between. The CDR3 runs 15 residues. Per germline, CDR1 MRHNA and CDR2 SNTAGT. CDR3 sequence reads: CASSLLGRSVDEQFF. The DNA for the CDR3 is TGTGCCAGCAGCCTCTTAGGGCGTTCTGTCGATGAGCAGTTCTTC.

V gene TRBV11-2 combines with J gene TRBJ2-1; no firm D call. V lost 2 bases and J 7 bases, leaving 9 bases between the germline ends. This CDR3 has 13 residues. Germline V lookup: CDR1 SGHAT, CDR2 FQNNGV. The CDR3 DNA reads as TGTGCCAGCAGCTTACTTCGAATGAATGAGCAGTTCTTC. Its protein is CASSLLRMNEQFF.

J is TRBJ2-7 and V is TRBV28; 9 bases fit TRBD1. Germline values: CDR1 MDHEN, CDR2 SYDVKM. V gave up 8 bases and J gave up 5 bases; unmatched junction bases: 13. CDR3 length: 15 residues. DNA of the CDR3: TGTGCCAGCTCGAGCCCGGGACAGGGTGGCCACGAGCAGTACTTC. Amino acids: CASSSPGQGGHEQYF.

This chain uses TRBV2 with TRBJ2-6; 9 bases align to TRBD1. From germline, CDR1 is SNHLY and CDR2 FYNNEI. The CDR3 length is 18 residues. V lost 2 bases and J lost 1; bases outside the gene matches: 6. CDR3 region: CASSETGTGLSGANVLTF. The CDR3 DNA sequence: TGTGCCAGCAGTGAAACCGGGACAGGGCTGTCTGGGGCCAACGTCCTGACTTTC.

The rearrangement uses TRBV4-2 and TRBJ2-3, with D perhaps matching TRBD2 (5 bases). This CDR3 comprises 14 residues. Trimming took off 3 bases at V and 2 bases at J, with 9 bases between the two ends. CDR1 LGHNA and CDR2 YNFKEQ come from the germline V gene. The CDR3 here is CASSHPAVTDTQYF. CDR3 coding DNA: TGTGCCAGCAGCCACCCAGCGGTCACAGATACGCAGTATTTT.

The chain joins TRBV5-8 to TRBJ1-3; D is undetermined. CDR3 length equals 15 residues. Trimming took 3 bases from V and 0 from J, leaving 10 bases between them. Per germline, CDR1 SGHTS and CDR2 YDEGEE. The CDR3 sequence is CASSSILSSGNTIYF. CDR3 nucleotide sequence: TGTGCCAGCAGCTCGATACTGAGCTCTGGAAACACCATATATTTT.

The CDR3 DNA reads TGTGCCAGCAGCGTTAGCGGGAGGGGCAATGAGCAGTTCTTC. Amino acids: CASSVSGRGNEQFF. The chain recombines TRBV9 with TRBJ2-1; 11 nucleotides match TRBD2. The CDR3 runs 14 residues. Germline CDR1 SGDLS, CDR2 YYNGEE. J gave up 6 bases and V 2 bases, and 1 base lay outside the gene matches.

CDR3 in amino acids: CASSLRTSGGLGGELFF. The CDR3 DNA reads TGTGCCAGTAGTTTAAGGACTAGCGGGGGCCTGGGCGGGGAGCTGTTTTTT. The chain carries TRBV19 and TRBJ2-2, with TRBD2 matching 13 bases. Germline loops: CDR1 LNHDA, CDR2 SQIVND (reference sequence). Trimming took 5 bases from V and 7 from J; bases not matched to a gene: 10. The CDR3 is 17 residues long. Using reference TRBV19 and TRBJ2-2 for the parts outside the CDR3, the full variable domain is DGGITQSPKYLFRKEGQNVTLSCEQNLNHDAMYWYRQDPGQGLRLIYYSQIVNDFQKGDIAEGYSVSREKKESFPLTVTSAQKNPTAFYLCASSLRTSGGLGGELFFGEGSRLTVL.

The V and J genes are TRBV7-9 and TRBJ1-1; 9 bases fit TRBD1. The V gene's germline CDR1 is SEHNR and CDR2 FQNEAQ (reference sequence). This CDR3 contains 14 residues. J gave up 3 bases and V 5 bases, and 4 bases lay outside the gene matches. CDR3 DNA sequence: TGTGCCAGCAGCGCTAGGACAGGGGACACTGAAGCTTTCTTT. Translated: CASSARTGDTEAFF.

The rearrangement links TRBV5-4 to TRBJ2-2; no clear D. CDR1 SGHNT and CDR2 YYREEE come from the germline V gene (reference sequence). The CDR3 has 16 amino acids. V lost 4 bases and J lost 1, with 14 bases in between. The CDR3 bases are TGTGCCAGCAGCCCGGCCCGGACGGTGAACACCGGGGAGCTGTTTTTT. Its translation: CASSPARTVNTGELFF.